The clone carrying this TCR beta chain was counted between two and nine times. Its antigen is currently unknown. This specimen comes from a study of T-cell reconstitution after alpha-beta-depleted transplantation in children. Study outcomes and limitations: As was reported, about two months after transplant, alpha-beta T cells came from several hundred expanded graft clones. A year had passed since transplant, and T-cell counts and diversity by then came mostly from newly produced T cells.

The germline CDR1 and CDR2 sequences are SEHNR and FQNEAQ (reference sequence). The V end was cut by 2 bases, the J end by 8 bases, with 19 bases between. The CDR3 has 15 residues. Researchers prepared the TCRbeta library using unique molecular identifiers, the study reports. One entry per CDR3 protein, called by TCRdb with MiXCR from the PCR reads. The sample carries roughly 490,000 distinct CDR3 sequences, 11% recorded once. The V gene is TRBV7-9, the J gene TRBJ2-7; the D gene is possibly TRBD2 (5 bases). Sequences were derived from PBMCs, mostly from graft donor cells, sampled 180 days after TCRalphabeta/CD19-depleted stem cell transplant. The source is a female patient between 2 and 10 years old who had a stem cell transplant for aplastic anemia, so the T cells may come from the graft donor. The DNA of the CDR3 is TGTGCCAGCAGCTTACGGGCGGGTACCTACGAGAAGCAGTACTTC. Protein sequence: CASSLRAGTYEKQYF.